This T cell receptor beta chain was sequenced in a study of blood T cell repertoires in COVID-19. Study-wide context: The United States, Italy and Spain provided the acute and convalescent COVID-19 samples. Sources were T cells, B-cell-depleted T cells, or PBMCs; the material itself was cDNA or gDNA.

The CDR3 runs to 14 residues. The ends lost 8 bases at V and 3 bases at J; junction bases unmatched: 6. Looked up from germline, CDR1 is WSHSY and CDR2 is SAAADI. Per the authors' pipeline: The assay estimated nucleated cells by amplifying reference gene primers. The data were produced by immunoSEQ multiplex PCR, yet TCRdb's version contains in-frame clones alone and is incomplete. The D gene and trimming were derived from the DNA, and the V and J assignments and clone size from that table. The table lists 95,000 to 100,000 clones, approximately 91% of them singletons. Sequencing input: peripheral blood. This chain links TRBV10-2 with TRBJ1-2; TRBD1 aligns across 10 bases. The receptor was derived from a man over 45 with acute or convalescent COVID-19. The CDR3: CASARTGGDYGYTF. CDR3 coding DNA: TGCGCCAGCGCTAGGACAGGGGGTGACTATGGCTACACCTTC.